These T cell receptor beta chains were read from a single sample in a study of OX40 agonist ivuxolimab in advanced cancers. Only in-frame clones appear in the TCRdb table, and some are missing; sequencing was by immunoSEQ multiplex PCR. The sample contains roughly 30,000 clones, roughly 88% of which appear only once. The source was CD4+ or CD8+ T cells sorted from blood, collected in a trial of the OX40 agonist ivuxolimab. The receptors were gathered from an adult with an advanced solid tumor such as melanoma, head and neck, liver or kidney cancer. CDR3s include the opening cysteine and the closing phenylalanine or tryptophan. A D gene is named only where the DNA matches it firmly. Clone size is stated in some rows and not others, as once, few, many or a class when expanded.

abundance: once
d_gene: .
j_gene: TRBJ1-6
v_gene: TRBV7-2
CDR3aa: CASSLVAQGTFSYSPLHF
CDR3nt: TGTGCCAGCAGCTTAGTAGCGCAGGGGACCTTCTCGTATTCACCCCTCCACTTT

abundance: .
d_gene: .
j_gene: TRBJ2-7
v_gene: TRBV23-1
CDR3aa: CASPRDTGYEQYF
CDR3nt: TGCGCCAGCCCTAGGGACACAGGCTACGAGCAGTACTTC

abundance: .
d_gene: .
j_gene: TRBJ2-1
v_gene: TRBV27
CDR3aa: CASRRGSHEQFF
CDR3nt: TGTGCCAGCAGGCGAGGGTCCCATGAGCAGTTCTTC

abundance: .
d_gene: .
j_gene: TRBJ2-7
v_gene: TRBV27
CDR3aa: CASSFEAGSYEQYF
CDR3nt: TGTGCCAGCAGTTTTGAGGCAGGCTCCTACGAGCAGTACTTC

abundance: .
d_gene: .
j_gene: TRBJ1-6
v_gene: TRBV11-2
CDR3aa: CASSARDNGNSPLHF
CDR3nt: TGTGCCAGCAGCGCAAGGGACAACGGGAATTCACCCCTCCACTTT

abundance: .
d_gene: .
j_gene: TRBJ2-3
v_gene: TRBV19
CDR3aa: CASSMVSYTDTQYF
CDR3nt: TGTGCCAGTAGTATGGTCTCCTACACAGATACGCAGTATTTT

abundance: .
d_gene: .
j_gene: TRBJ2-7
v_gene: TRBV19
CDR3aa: CASSIGVREYEQYF
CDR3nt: TGTGCCAGTAGTATAGGAGTCAGGGAGTACGAGCAGTACTTC

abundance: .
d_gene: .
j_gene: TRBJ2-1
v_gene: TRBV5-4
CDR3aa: CASRSGDSYNEQFF
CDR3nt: TGTGCCAGCAGGAGTGGGGACTCCTACAATGAGCAGTTCTTC

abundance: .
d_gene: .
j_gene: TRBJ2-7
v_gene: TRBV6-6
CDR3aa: CASSYAYQTLTYEQYF
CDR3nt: TGTGCCAGCAGTTACGCATACCAGACGCTTACCTACGAGCAGTACTTC

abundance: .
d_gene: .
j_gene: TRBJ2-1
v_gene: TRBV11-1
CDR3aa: CASSPGGASTYNEQFF
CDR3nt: TGTGCCAGCAGCCCTGGGGGGGCTTCAACCTACAATGAGCAGTTCTTC

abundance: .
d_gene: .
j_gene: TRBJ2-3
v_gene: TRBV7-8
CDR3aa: CASSLSALQATDTQYF
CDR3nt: TGTGCCAGCAGCTTATCGGCCCTCCAGGCAACAGATACGCAGTATTTT